This T cell receptor beta chain was profiled in a study of blood T cell repertoires in COVID-19. Across the study: Donors in the United States, Italy and Spain gave samples during acute or convalescent COVID-19.

The germline V gene has CDR1 DFQATT and CDR2 SNEGSKA (reference sequence). Trimming took 3 bases from V and 0 from J, leaving 9 bases between them. There are 14 residues in the CDR3. In the authors' workflow: Amplification with reference gene primers provided the estimates of nucleated cell counts. Only in-frame clones appear in the TCRdb table, and some are missing; sequencing was by immunoSEQ multiplex PCR. From that table come the V and J calls and clone size; the DNA was used to work out D and trimming. This table has 210,000 or so clones, 65% to 80% appearing once. Sequenced sample: peripheral blood. The clonotype was recovered from a man aged 50-59 years who had recovered from COVID-19. The chain carries TRBV20-1 and TRBJ1-3, with D uncertain. The CDR3 region has the DNA TGCAGTGCTAGTTACGGGAACTCTGGAAACACCATATATTTT. It translates to CSASYGNSGNTIYF.